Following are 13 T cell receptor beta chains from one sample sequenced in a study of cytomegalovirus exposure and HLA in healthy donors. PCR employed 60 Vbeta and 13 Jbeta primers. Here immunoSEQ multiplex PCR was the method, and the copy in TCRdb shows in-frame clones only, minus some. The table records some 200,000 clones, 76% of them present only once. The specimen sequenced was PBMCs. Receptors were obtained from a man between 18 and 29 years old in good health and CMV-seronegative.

The CDR3 protein is CASSISTASNQPQHF. The CDR3 DNA follows: TGTGCCAGTAGTATTTCGACAGCTAGCAATCAGCCCCAGCATTTT. The chain employs TRBV19 and TRBJ1-5; possible D gene TRBD1, 5 bases. The germline V and J ends were trimmed by 3 bases and 0 bases, with 9 bases remaining between them. Looked up from germline, CDR1 is LNHDA and CDR2 is SQIVND (reference sequence). This CDR3 contains 15 residues.

Written as DNA, the CDR3 is TGTGCCAGCAGCGGAGGGACAGGGGGCCCTCCTAGGCACGAGCAGTACTTC. This gives the protein CASSGGTGGPPRHEQYF. The J gene is TRBJ2-7, the V gene TRBV28; TRBD1 aligns across 12 bases. The CDR3 has 17 amino acids. In germline, CDR1 is MDHEN, CDR2 SYDVKM. After removal of 6 bases from V and 5 bases from J, the junction contained 14 bases not matched to a gene.

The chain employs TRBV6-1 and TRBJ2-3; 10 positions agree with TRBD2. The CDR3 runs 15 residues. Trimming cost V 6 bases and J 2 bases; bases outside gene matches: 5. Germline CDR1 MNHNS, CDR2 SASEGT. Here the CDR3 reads CASRLLAGYTDTQYF. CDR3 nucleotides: TGTGCCAGCAGGCTACTAGCGGGGTACACAGATACGCAGTATTTT.

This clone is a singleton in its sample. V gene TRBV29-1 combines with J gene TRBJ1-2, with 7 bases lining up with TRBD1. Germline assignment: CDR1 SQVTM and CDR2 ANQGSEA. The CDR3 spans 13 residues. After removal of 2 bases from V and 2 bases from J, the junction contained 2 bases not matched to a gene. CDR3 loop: CSVETGENYGYTF. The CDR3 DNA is TGCAGCGTTGAAACAGGGGAGAACTATGGCTACACCTTC. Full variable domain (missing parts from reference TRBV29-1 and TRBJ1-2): SAVISQKPSRDICQRGTSLTIQCQVDSQVTMMFWYRQQPGQSLTLIATANQGSEATYESGFVIDKFPISRPNLTFSTLTVSNMSPEDSSIYLCSVETGENYGYTFGSGTRLTVV.

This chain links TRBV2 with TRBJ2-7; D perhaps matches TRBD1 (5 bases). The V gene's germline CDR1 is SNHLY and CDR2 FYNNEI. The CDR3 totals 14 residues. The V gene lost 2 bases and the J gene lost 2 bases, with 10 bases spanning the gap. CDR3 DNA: TGTGCCAGCAGTGAACAGGGTCCTACCTACGAGCAGTACTTC. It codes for CASSEQGPTYEQYF.

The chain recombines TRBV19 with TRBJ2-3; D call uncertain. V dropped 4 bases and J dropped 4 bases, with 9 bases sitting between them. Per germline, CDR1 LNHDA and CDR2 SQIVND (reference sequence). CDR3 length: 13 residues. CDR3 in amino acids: CASSRARSDTQYF. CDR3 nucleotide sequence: TGTGCCAGTAGTAGAGCTCGGTCAGATACGCAGTATTTT.

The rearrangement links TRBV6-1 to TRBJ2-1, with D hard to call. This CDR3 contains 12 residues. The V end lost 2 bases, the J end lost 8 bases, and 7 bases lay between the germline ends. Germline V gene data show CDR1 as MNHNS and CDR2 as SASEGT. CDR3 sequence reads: CASSERGYEQFF. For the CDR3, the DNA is TGTGCCAGCAGTGAAAGAGGATATGAGCAGTTCTTC.

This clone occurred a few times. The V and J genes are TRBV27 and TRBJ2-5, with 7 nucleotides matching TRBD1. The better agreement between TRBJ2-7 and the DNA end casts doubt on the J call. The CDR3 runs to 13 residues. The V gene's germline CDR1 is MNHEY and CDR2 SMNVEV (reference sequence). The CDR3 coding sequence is TGTGCCAGCAGTTTAGGCAGGGGGAACGAGCAGTACTTC. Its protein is CASSLGRGNEQYF.

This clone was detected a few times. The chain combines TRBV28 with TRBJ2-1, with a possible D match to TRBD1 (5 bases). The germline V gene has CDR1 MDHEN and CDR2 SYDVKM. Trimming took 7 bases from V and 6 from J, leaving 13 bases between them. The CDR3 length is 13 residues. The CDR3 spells CASTWAGINEQFF. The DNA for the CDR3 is TGTGCCAGCACCTGGGCAGGGATCAATGAGCAGTTCTTC.

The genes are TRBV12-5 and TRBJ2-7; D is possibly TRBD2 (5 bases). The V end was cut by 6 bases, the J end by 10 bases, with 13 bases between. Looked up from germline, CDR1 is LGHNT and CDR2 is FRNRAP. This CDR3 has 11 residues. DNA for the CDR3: TGTGCTAGTGGCGTGGACTCCAAACAGTACTTC. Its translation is CASGVDSKQYF.

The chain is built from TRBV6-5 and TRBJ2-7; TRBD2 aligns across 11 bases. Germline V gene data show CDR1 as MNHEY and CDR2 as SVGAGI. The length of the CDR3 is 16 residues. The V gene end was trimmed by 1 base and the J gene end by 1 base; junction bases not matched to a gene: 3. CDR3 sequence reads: CASSYLTSGKSYEQYF. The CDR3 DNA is TGTGCCAGCAGTTACTTGACTAGCGGGAAATCCTACGAGCAGTACTTC.

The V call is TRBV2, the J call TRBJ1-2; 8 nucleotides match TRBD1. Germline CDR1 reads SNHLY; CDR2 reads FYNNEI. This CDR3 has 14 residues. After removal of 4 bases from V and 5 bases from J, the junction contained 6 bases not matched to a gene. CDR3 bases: TGTGCCAGCAGTGTACAGGGGGTAGGGTATGGCTACACCTTC. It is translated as CASSVQGVGYGYTF. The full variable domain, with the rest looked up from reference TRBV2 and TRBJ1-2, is EPEVTQTPSHQVTQMGQEVILRCVPISNHLYFYWYRQILGQKVEFLVSFYNNEISEKSEIFDDQFSVERPDGSNFTLKIRSTKLEDSAMYFCASSVQGVGYGYTFGSGTRLTVV.

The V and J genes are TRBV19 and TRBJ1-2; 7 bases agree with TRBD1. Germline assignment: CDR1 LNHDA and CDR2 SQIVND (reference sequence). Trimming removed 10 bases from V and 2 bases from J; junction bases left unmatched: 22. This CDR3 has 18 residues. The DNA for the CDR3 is TGTGCCACCAATATGTGGGGTAGTTCGGGACAGCCAAACTATGGCTACACCTTC. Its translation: CATNMWGSSGQPNYGYTF.